Included here is one T cell receptor beta chain sequence, with context. The data are from a study of blood T cell repertoires in COVID-19. Across the whole study: The study drew acute and convalescent COVID-19 samples from the United States, Italy and Spain. Nucleic acid was either cDNA or gDNA, and it came from T cells, B-cell-depleted T cells, or PBMCs.

Authors' processing steps: The assay estimated nucleated cells by amplifying reference gene primers. Clones were sequenced by immunoSEQ multiplex PCR, and TCRdb holds only the in-frame ones, with some missing. The D gene and trimming were derived from the DNA, and the V and J assignments and clone size from that table. The sample records 140,000 or so clones, 84% being singletons. Enrollment of patients from Seattle took place during active infection, with longitudinal follow-up. Germline V CDR1 and CDR2: SQVTM, ANQGSEA. The CDR3 extends over 14 amino acids. Trimming left V 2 bases short and J 2 bases short, with 12 bases between.

Sequenced: peripheral blood. The TCR sequence derives from a man aged 30-40 years with COVID-19, enrolled during active disease. The chain is built from TRBV29-1 and TRBJ1-1; TRBD1 is a possible D gene (5 bases). The CDR3 protein is CSVELGLSNTEAFF. The CDR3 region has the DNA TGCAGCGTTGAATTGGGACTGAGCAACACTGAAGCTTTCTTT.